This T cell receptor (beta chain) was recorded in a study of blood T cell repertoires in COVID-19. Study at large: Sites across the United States, Italy and Spain contributed samples from acute and convalescent COVID-19.

Germline loops: CDR1 MNHEY, CDR2 SVGAGI. The CDR3 extends over 15 amino acids. The V end was cut by 4 bases, the J end by 3 bases, with 14 bases between. Here immunoSEQ multiplex PCR was the method, and the copy in TCRdb shows in-frame clones only, minus some. The table lists around 250,000 clones, about 80% of them singletons, with around 4% in the top ten. The receptor was isolated from a man aged 50 to 59 with active or convalescent COVID-19. The sequencing input was peripheral blood. The chain recombines TRBV6-5 with TRBJ2-3, with D maybe TRBD2 (6 bases). The CDR3 loop reads CASSSPGSLTDTQYF. CDR3 sequence (DNA): TGTGCCAGCAGTTCCCCCGGGAGCCTAACAGATACGCAGTATTTT.